Following are 20 T cell receptor beta chains from one sample sequenced in a study of T-cell reconstitution after alpha-beta-depleted transplantation in children. Construction of the TCRbeta library involved unique molecular identifiers. TCRdb recomputed calls from the PCR reads with MiXCR, one row per CDR3 protein. The sample has tens of thousands of distinct CDR3 sequences, under 8% seen once. Material: PBMCs, mostly from graft donor cells, obtained 180 days after TCRalphabeta/CD19-depleted stem cell transplant. The origin of the receptors is a male patient between 5 and 17 years old who had a stem cell transplant for acute myeloid leukemia, so the T cells may come from the graft donor.

This clonotype was counted at least ten times. This chain connects TRBV5-1 to TRBJ2-4, with D perhaps matching TRBD2 (5 bases). The CDR3 consists of 16 residues. V was pared by 0 bases and J by 2 bases, with 12 bases between. Germline values: CDR1 SGHRS, CDR2 YFSETQ. The CDR3: CASSLGGSGTKNIQYF. CDR3 sequence (DNA): TGCGCCAGCAGCTTGGGAGGGAGTGGAACCAAAAACATTCAGTACTTC.

This clonotype appeared many times. The chain has TRBV7-6 and TRBJ1-1; the match to TRBD1 covers 7 bases. The CDR3 length is 15 residues. The germline V gene encodes CDR1 SGHVS and CDR2 FNYEAQ. Trimming removed 5 bases from V and 3 bases from J; junction bases left unmatched: 9. CDR3: CASSVRRGQDTEAFF. The CDR3 DNA is TGTGCCAGCAGCGTAAGACGAGGACAGGACACTGAAGCTTTCTTT.

At least ten counts were recorded for this clonotype. The chain uses TRBV6-6 and TRBJ2-4, with 7 bases matching TRBD1. Germline CDR1 is MNHNY and CDR2 is SVGAGI (reference sequence). Trimming removed 5 bases from V and 0 bases from J; junction bases left unmatched: 25. The CDR3 loop spans 22 amino acids. The CDR3 spells CASSPQAPSGGRTRLAKNIQYF. DNA for the CDR3: TGTGCCAGCAGTCCACAGGCCCCCTCAGGGGGACGAACAAGATTAGCCAAAAACATTCAGTACTTC.

This clonotype has more than one count but fewer than ten. The rearrangement joins TRBV15 to TRBJ2-5; perhaps TRBD2 as D (5 bases). Trimming removed 0 bases from V and 0 bases from J, with 17 bases in between. Germline V CDR1 and CDR2: LNHNV, YYDKDF (reference sequence). The CDR3 contains 18 residues. The CDR3: CATSRDLPAVRDQETQYF. In DNA, the CDR3 is TGTGCCACCAGCAGAGATTTGCCCGCGGTGAGGGACCAAGAGACCCAGTACTTC. The full variable domain, rest sourced from reference TRBV15 and TRBJ2-5, is DAMVIQNPRYQVTQFGKPVTLSCSQTLNHNVMYWYQQKSSQAPKLLFHYYDKDFNNEADTPDNFQSRRPNTSFCFLDIRSPGLGDTAMYLCATSRDLPAVRDQETQYFGPGTRLLVL.

This clonotype was recorded at least ten times. This CDR3 is CASSLLAGTDTQYF. CDR3 in DNA: TGTGCCAGCAGCCTACTAGCGGGAACAGATACGCAGTATTTT. The chain links TRBV7-6 to TRBJ2-3; TRBD2 aligns across 10 bases. V shed 5 bases and J 3 bases; nucleotides not matched to a gene: 2. Germline V gene lookup returns CDR1 SGHVS and CDR2 FNYEAQ. The CDR3 has 14 residues.

The sample holds many counts of this clonotype. The chain links TRBV20-1 to TRBJ1-3; D remains unclear. Germline loops: CDR1 DFQATT, CDR2 SNEGSKA (reference sequence). The length of the CDR3 is 15 residues. The germline V and J ends were trimmed by 3 bases and 0 bases, with 12 bases remaining between them. The CDR3 DNA sequence: TGCAGTGCTAGCGACCCATGGAGCTCTGGAAACACCATATATTTT. Its translation: CSASDPWSSGNTIYF.

This clonotype showed up many times. The chain combines TRBV6-4 with TRBJ2-3; D might be TRBD2 (6 bases). The V end lost 8 bases, the J end lost 1 base, and 10 bases lay between the germline ends. The CDR3 is made up of 13 amino acids. The germline V gene has CDR1 MRHNA and CDR2 SNTAGT. CDR3 amino acids: CASGGKGTDTQYF. The CDR3 DNA follows: TGTGCCAGCGGCGGGAAGGGCACAGATACGCAGTATTTT.

The sample holds many counts of this clonotype. This chain connects TRBV9 to TRBJ2-7; D assignment may be TRBD1 or TRBD2 (5 bases each). CDR3 length: 13 residues. V lost 3 bases to trimming and J lost 6 bases, with 13 bases between them. From germline, CDR1 is SGDLS and CDR2 YYNGEE. DNA for the CDR3: TGTGCCAGCAGCGAGAGGGGCACCGCCGAGCAGTACTTC. Translating it yields CASSERGTAEQYF.

There are many counts of this clonotype. V usage is TRBV12-3 or TRBV12-4 and J usage is TRBJ2-5; D is perhaps TRBD2 (6 bases). The CDR3 contains 15 residues. Trimming took 1 base from V and 1 from J, leaving 10 bases between them. CDR3 sequence: CASSLGGALQETQYF. The DNA for the CDR3 is TGTGCCAGCAGTTTAGGCGGGGCACTCCAAGAGACCCAGTACTTC.

This clonotype was found many times. The rearrangement joins TRBV20-1 to TRBJ2-1; D is unclear. The CDR3 runs to 11 residues. Trimming pared 5 bases from V and 8 bases from J, leaving 10 bases between. Germline V gives CDR1 DFQATT, CDR2 SNEGSKA (reference sequence). In DNA, the CDR3 is TGCAGTGCTGACAAAGTCGATGAGCAGTTCTTC. Translation gives CSADKVDEQFF.

This clonotype was counted at least ten times. The chain couples TRBV28 to TRBJ1-1; D not certain. Per germline, CDR1 MDHEN and CDR2 SYDVKM. The length of the CDR3 is 14 residues. The V end lost 2 bases, the J end lost 0 bases, and 7 bases lay between the germline ends. The CDR3 DNA reads TGTGCCAGCAGTTTAATCCTGCTGAACACTGAAGCTTTCTTT. Amino acids: CASSLILLNTEAFF.

This clonotype has at least ten counts. The chain uses TRBV15 and TRBJ2-4; no definite D call. CDR3 length equals 14 residues. Trimming took 3 bases from V and 6 from J, leaving 12 bases between them. Per germline, CDR1 LNHNV and CDR2 YYDKDF (reference sequence). The CDR3 nucleotides read TGTGCCACCAGCAGTCCCAGTGAGAGAAACATTCAGTACTTC. It encodes CATSSPSERNIQYF.

This clonotype was counted many times. The junction differs from germline at one of its ends, possibly a read error. This CDR3 reads CASTLETGINQPQHF. The CDR3 nucleotides are TGTGCCAGCACTTTAGAGACAGGGATAAATCAGCCCCAGCATTTT. The chain links TRBV12-3 or TRBV12-4 to TRBJ1-5; TRBD1 matches 7 bases. CDR3 length: 15 residues.

This clonotype was picked up many times. This chain connects TRBV28 to TRBJ2-5; 11 bases line up with TRBD2. The CDR3 length is 16 residues. Germline V lookup: CDR1 MDHEN, CDR2 SYDVKM. With 4 bases clipped from V and 2 bases from J, the junction kept 6 bases outside the gene matches. CDR3 bases: TGTGCCAGCAGTTCCCCGGGACTAGCGGTTCAAGAGACCCAGTACTTC. It specifies CASSSPGLAVQETQYF.

This clonotype was observed at least ten times. The gene calls are TRBV20-1 and TRBJ1-3, with 7 bases matching TRBD1. CDR3 size: 14 residues. The V segment lost 6 bases and the J segment 3 bases; nucleotides outside the gene matches: 8. CDR1 DFQATT and CDR2 SNEGSKA come from the germline V gene (reference sequence). Written as DNA, the CDR3 is TGCAGTGCCCCCGCCAGGGGGAATGGAAACACCATATATTTT. As protein: CSAPARGNGNTIYF.

This clonotype was detected ten times or more. The chain employs TRBV7-2 and TRBJ2-1; the D gene is possibly TRBD2 (6 bases). Looked up from germline, CDR1 is SGHTA and CDR2 is FQGNSA. The germline V and J ends were trimmed by 2 bases and 3 bases, with 11 bases remaining between them. The CDR3 totals 15 residues. The DNA for the CDR3 is TGTGCCAGCAGCTTAAGTCCTAGCGTCTACAATGAGCAGTTCTTC. Residues: CASSLSPSVYNEQFF.

This clonotype was detected many times. Here the CDR3 reads CASSLGGAGGYNEQFF. DNA for the CDR3: TGTGCCAGCAGCTTAGGAGGAGCGGGGGGCTACAATGAGCAGTTCTTC. This chain links TRBV7-2 with TRBJ2-1, with 9 bases matching TRBD2. Germline V lookup: CDR1 SGHTA, CDR2 FQGNSA. This CDR3 contains 16 residues. Trimming removed 1 base from V and 3 bases from J; junction bases left unmatched: 4.

This clonotype was picked up many times. The rearrangement links TRBV7-2 to TRBJ2-7, with D perhaps TRBD2 (6 bases). The V end lost 0 bases, the J end lost 0 bases, and 12 bases lay between the germline ends. From germline, CDR1 is SGHTA and CDR2 FQGNSA. This CDR3 is built from 16 residues. CDR3 protein: CASSLASGPPSYEQYF. The CDR3 nucleotides are TGTGCCAGCAGCTTAGCTAGCGGCCCCCCCTCCTACGAGCAGTACTTC.

In DNA, the CDR3 is TGTGCCCGGCACCCGGGACTAGCGGGATTTAGTGAGCAGTTCTTC. The encoded protein is CARHPGLAGFSEQFF. The V call is TRBV30, the J call TRBJ2-1; 13 bases are a match to TRBD2. V lost 8 bases to trimming and J lost 9 bases; unmatched junction nucleotides: 13. Germline assignment: CDR1 GTSNPN and CDR2 SVGIG (reference sequence). CDR3 length: 15 amino acids. The variable domain in full, completed from reference TRBV30 and TRBJ2-1, reads SQTIHQWPATLVQPVGSPLSLECTVEGTSNPNLYWYRQAAGRGLQLLFYSVGIGQISSEVPQNLSASRPQDRQFILSSKKLLLSDSGFYLCARHPGLAGFSEQFFGPGTRLTVL.

This clonotype was picked up many times. The chain combines TRBV20-1 with TRBJ2-1, with a possible D match to TRBD1 (5 bases). This CDR3 has 13 residues. Trimming took 4 bases from V and 4 from J, leaving 11 bases between them. Per the germline V gene, CDR1 is DFQATT and CDR2 is SNEGSKA (reference sequence). In DNA form, the CDR3 reads TGCAGTGCTACCTTGACAGCTTACAATGAGCAGTTCTTC. Protein: CSATLTAYNEQFF.